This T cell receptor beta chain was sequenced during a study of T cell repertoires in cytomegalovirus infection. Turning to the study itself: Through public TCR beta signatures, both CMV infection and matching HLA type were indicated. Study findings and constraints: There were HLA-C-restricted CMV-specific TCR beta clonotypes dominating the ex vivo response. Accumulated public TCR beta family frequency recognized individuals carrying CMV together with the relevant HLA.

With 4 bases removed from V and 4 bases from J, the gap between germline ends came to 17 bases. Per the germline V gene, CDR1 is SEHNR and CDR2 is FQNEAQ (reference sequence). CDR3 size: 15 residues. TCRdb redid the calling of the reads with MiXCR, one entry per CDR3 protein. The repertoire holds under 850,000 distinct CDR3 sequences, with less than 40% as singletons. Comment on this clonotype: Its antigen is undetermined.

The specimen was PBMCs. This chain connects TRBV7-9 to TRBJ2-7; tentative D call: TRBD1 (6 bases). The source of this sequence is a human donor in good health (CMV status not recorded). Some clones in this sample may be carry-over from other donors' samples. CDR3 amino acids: CASSSSLGTRYEQYF. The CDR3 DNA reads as TGTGCCAGCAGCTCCAGCCTCGGGACAAGGTACGAGCAGTACTTC.